The 20 T cell receptor beta chains below come from one sample, sequenced in a study of OX40 agonist ivuxolimab in advanced cancers. Sequencing used immunoSEQ multiplex PCR; TCRdb keeps in-frame clones, though not all of them. In the table there are some 23,000 clones, around 84% of which are singletons. The sample consisted of CD4+ or CD8+ T cells sorted from blood, taken in a trial of the OX40 agonist ivuxolimab. All receptors derive from an adult with an advanced solid tumor such as melanoma, head and neck, liver or kidney cancer.

The V and J genes are TRBV6-6 and TRBJ2-2; D gene ambiguous. The CDR3 runs to 13 residues. Germline V gene data show CDR1 as MNHNY and CDR2 as SVGAGI (reference sequence). The V end lost 2 bases, the J end lost 0 bases, and 1 base lay between the germline ends. This CDR3 reads CASSYTNTGELFF. In DNA, the CDR3 is TGTGCCAGCAGTTACACGAACACCGGGGAGCTGTTTTTT.

This clone appeared a few times. The chain links TRBV9 to TRBJ1-1; D gene unclear. The CDR3 runs to 13 residues. Germline lookup yields CDR1 SGDLS and CDR2 YYNGEE. Between the trimmed V and J ends, which lost 0 bases and 7 bases, there was a span of 10 bases. The CDR3 DNA reads TGTGCCAGCAGCGTAGTTTCGGGGAGTGAAGCTTTCTTT. It translates to CASSVVSGSEAFF.

This chain connects TRBV4-3 to TRBJ2-2; 7 nucleotides align to TRBD1. The V gene's germline CDR1 is LGHNA and CDR2 YSLEER. Losses at the gene ends were 6 bases for V and 3 bases for J; bases not matched to a gene: 4. The CDR3 is made up of 14 amino acids. The CDR3 sequence: CASRTGAHTGELFF. The CDR3 nucleotides read TGCGCCAGCAGAACAGGGGCACACACCGGGGAGCTGTTTTTT.

The genes are TRBV23-1 and TRBJ2-1, with D unresolved. TRBV23-1 is an ORF; its function is uncertain. Trimming cost V 3 bases and J 2 bases, with 11 bases left between them. This CDR3 contains 15 residues. The CDR3 region is CASSHRAATYNEQFF. The DNA for the CDR3 is TGCGCCAGCAGTCACCGGGCGGCCACCTACAATGAGCAGTTCTTC.

This clone showed up just once. The chain couples TRBV7-9 to TRBJ2-1; 10 bases agree with TRBD1. Looked up from germline, CDR1 is SEHNR and CDR2 is FQNEAQ (reference sequence). The CDR3 extends over 16 amino acids. V dropped 0 bases and J dropped 8; count of bases not matched to a gene: 7. The CDR3 loop reads CASSLARDRGIHEQFF. As DNA, the CDR3 is TGTGCCAGCAGCTTAGCAAGGGACAGGGGAATACATGAGCAGTTCTTC.

The chain employs TRBV4-3 and TRBJ2-3, with D uncertain. Germline lookup yields CDR1 LGHNA and CDR2 YSLEER. Trimming stripped 0 bases from V and 6 bases from J, with 10 bases between. The CDR3 consists of 14 residues. CDR3 coding DNA: TGCGCCAGCAGCCAAGATTTAACCGGGGATACGCAGTATTTT. This sequence encodes CASSQDLTGDTQYF.

V is TRBV4-1 and J is TRBJ2-2; perhaps TRBD2 as D (6 bases). The CDR3 sequence is 12 residues long. Per germline, CDR1 MGHRA and CDR2 YSYEKL. The V and J ends lost 3 bases and 8 bases respectively, with 7 bases between them. In DNA, the CDR3 is TGCGCCAGCAGCCACGGGGGAGGGGAGCTGTTTTTT. This encodes CASSHGGGELFF.

The rearrangement links TRBV6-1 to TRBJ1-4; D not resolved. The V end was cut by 10 bases, the J end by 7 bases, with 10 bases between. Germline CDR1 MNHNS, CDR2 SASEGT. This CDR3 spans 11 amino acids. The CDR3 sequence is CATAGGEKLFF. The CDR3 region has the DNA TGTGCCACAGCGGGCGGTGAAAAACTGTTTTTT.

The V gene is TRBV4-3, the J gene TRBJ1-1, with D possibly being TRBD1 (5 bases). The CDR3 totals 14 residues. Germline CDR1 LGHNA, CDR2 YSLEER. Deletions cut 0 bases from V and 5 bases from J, with 10 bases between. CDR3 nucleotides: TGCGCCAGCAGCCAAGACGAGGGGCTGACTGAAGCTTTCTTT. It specifies CASSQDEGLTEAFF.

V usage is TRBV7-9 and J usage is TRBJ1-1; 7 bases line up with TRBD1. CDR3 length: 14 amino acids. J lost 4 bases, V lost 5 bases, and 7 bases had no gene match. From germline, CDR1 is SEHNR and CDR2 FQNEAQ (reference sequence). CDR3 region: CASSRPGTATEAFF. CDR3 bases: TGTGCCAGCAGCCGGCCGGGGACAGCCACTGAAGCTTTCTTT.

The rearrangement links TRBV7-9 to TRBJ1-2, with 10 bases lining up with TRBD1. This CDR3 has 15 amino acids. CDR1 and CDR2 (germline): SEHNR, FQNEAQ (reference sequence). After removal of 3 bases from V and 7 bases from J, the junction contained 8 bases not matched to a gene. The CDR3 here is CASSLTGGASTGYTF. Here the CDR3 DNA reads TGTGCCAGCAGCTTGACAGGGGGCGCTTCCACTGGCTACACCTTC.

J is TRBJ2-7 and V is TRBV13; 8 nucleotides match TRBD2. V lost 5 bases, J lost 13 bases, and 10 bases stayed unmatched. Germline CDR1 PRHDT, CDR2 FYEKMQ (reference sequence). This CDR3 has 12 amino acids. CDR3 nucleotides: TGTGCCAGCAGCCCCCCGGGGGGGGACGGCTACTTC. This encodes CASSPPGGDGYF. Drawing the rest from reference TRBV13 and TRBJ2-7, the complete variable domain is AAGVIQSPRHLIKEKRETATLKCYPIPRHDTVYWYQQGPGQDPQFLISFYEKMQSDKGSIPDRFSAQQFSDYHSELNMSSLELGDSALYFCASSPPGGDGYFGPGTRLTVT.

This chain joins TRBV9 and TRBJ2-5; the match to TRBD2 covers 10 bases. The germline V gene has CDR1 SGDLS and CDR2 YYNGEE. Trimming cost V 1 base and J 5 bases; bases outside gene matches: 11. This CDR3 is built from 17 residues. The CDR3 is CASSVQSGGGRRETQYF. CDR3 DNA sequence: TGTGCCAGCAGCGTACAGAGCGGGGGGGGTCGTCGGGAGACCCAGTACTTC.

This rearrangement joins TRBV4-1 to TRBJ1-1; TRBD1 matches at 11 bases. V lost 3 bases to trimming and J lost 5 bases; unmatched junction nucleotides: 2. CDR1 and CDR2 (germline): MGHRA, YSYEKL. This CDR3 region has 14 residues. The CDR3 bases are TGCGCCAGCAGCCAGGGACAGGGGGGGACTGAAGCTTTCTTT. Amino acid sequence: CASSQGQGGTEAFF.

This CDR3 is CATSRFQGVQETQYF. CDR3 sequence (DNA): TGTGCCACCAGCAGATTTCAAGGGGTACAAGAGACCCAGTACTTC. The chain carries TRBV15 and TRBJ2-5, with a weak D call TRBD1 (5 bases). The V end was cut by 2 bases, the J end by 2 bases, with 12 bases between. Germline-derived CDR1 and CDR2 are LNHNV and YYDKDF (reference sequence). The CDR3 is made up of 15 amino acids.

The chain is built from TRBV11-2 and TRBJ2-1, with 11 bases matching TRBD2. V was clipped by 2 bases and J by 5 bases; unmatched bases: 5. This CDR3 is 16 amino acids long. The V gene's germline CDR1 is SGHAT and CDR2 FQNNGV. CDR3 nucleotide sequence: TGTGCCAGCAGCTTACGCGCTAGCGGGGGGAACAATGAGCAGTTCTTC. Protein: CASSLRASGGNNEQFF.

The chain has TRBV9 and TRBJ2-1; 9 bases align to TRBD2. V lost 0 bases, J lost 3 bases, and 4 bases stayed unmatched. CDR1 SGDLS and CDR2 YYNGEE come from the germline V gene. The CDR3 consists of 16 residues. The CDR3 protein is CASSVESGGLYNEQFF. CDR3 coding DNA: TGTGCCAGCAGCGTAGAAAGCGGGGGGCTCTACAATGAGCAGTTCTTC. The complete variable domain, with remaining parts taken from reference TRBV9 and TRBJ2-1, reads DSGVTQTPKHLITATGQRVTLRCSPRSGDLSVYWYQQSLDQGLQFLIQYYNGEERAKGNILERFSAQQFPDLHSELNLSSLELGDSALYFCASSVESGGLYNEQFFGPGTRLTVL.

The chain employs TRBV18 and TRBJ1-6, with 12 nucleotides matching TRBD1. This CDR3 region has 15 residues. Germline-derived CDR1 and CDR2 are KGHSH and LQKENI. The V and J ends lost 4 bases and 9 bases, in that order; junction bases with no gene match: 4. The CDR3 sequence is CASSLRDRGLSPLHF. DNA for the CDR3: TGTGCCAGCTCACTCCGGGACAGGGGGCTTTCACCCCTCCACTTT.

The chain joins TRBV18 to TRBJ2-1; TRBD2 matches 7 bases. The ends lost 3 bases at V and 6 bases at J; junction bases unmatched: 8. The germline CDR1 and CDR2 sequences are KGHSH and LQKENI. CDR3 length: 15 residues. CDR3 protein: CASSPVAGEFNEQFF. Written as DNA, the CDR3 is TGTGCCAGCTCACCTGTGGCGGGGGAATTCAATGAGCAGTTCTTC. Full variable domain (missing parts from reference TRBV18 and TRBJ2-1): NAGVMQNPRHLVRRRGQEARLRCSPMKGHSHVYWYRQLPEEGLKFMVYLQKENIIDESGMPKERFSAEFPKEGPSILRIQQVVRGDSAAYFCASSPVAGEFNEQFFGPGTRLTVL.

The chain joins TRBV5-5 to TRBJ1-2; tentative D call: TRBD1 (6 bases). Germline V gene lookup returns CDR1 SGHKS and CDR2 YYEKEE (reference sequence). The CDR3 has 14 amino acids. V lost 3 bases and J lost 3, with 12 bases in between. CDR3 DNA sequence: TGTGCCAGCAGCTACACGGACAGTCACTATGGCTACACCTTC. Translated: CASSYTDSHYGYTF.